This T cell receptor beta chain was sequenced during a study of shared clonotypes between healthy human individuals (dated by TCRdb to about 2020). Broadly, across the study: The cohort included a few men and two women between 18 and 49 years of age. Blood TCR repertoires of a handful of healthy adults were deeply sequenced to estimate repertoire size and the extent of clonotype sharing between individuals. Libraries were prepared and TCR repertoires were sequenced by different laboratories using diverse techniques, in order to increase sequencing depth and limit assay-specific biases. Between about 0.94 and 8.9 billion PBMCs per donor were obtained by leukapheresis. Findings and caveats that apply to the study as a whole: The small number of donors limited the genetic and exposure-history diversity represented. Sampling was restricted to blood, and TCR repertoires in tissue are likely to differ from TCR repertoires in blood. Based on pairwise subsampling, the degree of clonotype sharing among donors was expected to be affected by sequencing depth.

Based on the germline V gene, the CDR1 and CDR2 sequences are SGHVS and FNYEAQ. The CDR3 numbers 17 residues from cysteine through phenylalanine. CDR3 DNA is the only sequence kept; it has 51 bases, read in frame from the first base. Trimming removed 4 bases from V and 1 base from J; the gene matches leave 9 bases unexplained. Using the deep immunoSEQ assay, TCR CDR3 regions were amplified from genomic DNA by multiplex PCR. Genomic DNA extracted from each cell subset was distributed evenly over all wells of several immunoSEQ 96-well plates, and each plate served as one replicate. For unsorted PBMC, approximately 310 ng genomic DNA, equal to 25,000 to 35,000 T cell genomes, was loaded into each replicate PCR. Ten immunoSEQ deep assay plates were used to sequence unsorted PBMC genomic DNA. Purified libraries were measured with a Qubit 3.0 fluorometer, size-checked on a Bioanalyzer 2100, and measured again with the KAPA Library Quantification kit. A separate single-read 150-cycle Illumina NextSeq 550 flow cell was used to sequence each immunoSEQ 96-well plate. Regarding the original processing steps: Because only junctional sequences without quality scores were contained in the immunoSEQ output, filtering matching that applied to full-length reads could not be performed. Sequences were annotated with PyIR, a Python wrapper for IgBLAST v1.9, using IMGT germline references to assign V/J genes and CDR3. Reads were removed for weak V/J assignments (E-value above 1e-6), missing CDR3, stop codons, out-of-frame junctions, or ambiguous translated residues. V3J clonotypes were defined as sequences sharing an identical inferred V gene, J gene, and CDR3 amino acid sequence. Percentage overlap between repertoires was computed as shared unique clonotypes divided by the size of the smaller repertoire. Richness of each repertoire was evaluated using RTK rarefaction, the Chao1 estimator, and Recon v2.1 estimates of unobserved clonotypes. Drawn from immuneACCESS, this table holds only the in-frame rearrangements with V and J called that TCRdb kept. Clones are partly lost; checked studies trace under half to an unresolved V gene and leave the rest unexplained. The V and J calls and clone size come from that table; D and trimming were worked out from the DNA. The sample records some 470,000 clones, about 79% of which are singletons. The top ten constitute 10% to 15% of the sample.

The donors were healthy, HIV-negative adults with no recently reported acute infections or vaccinations. Every donor was a Caucasian adult residing in Nashville, Tennessee, USA. In the unsorted samples, 85 million to 100 million PBMCs were counted, and genomic DNA was extracted using the QIAamp DNA Blood Mini kit. Blood was collected by leukapheresis, and PBMCs were isolated by Ficoll-Histopaque density gradient centrifugation and then cryopreserved in liquid nitrogen vapor phase. Regarding this clone: Its specific antigen is unknown. The sample holds no much larger clone one base away, and base qualities are not on file.

The specimen was PBMCs. The origin of this receptor is a middle-aged woman in good health. Some clones in this sample may be carry-over from other donors' samples. The rearranged segments are TRBV7-6 and TRBJ2-1; the junction holds 8 bases that match TRBD2. The DNA sequence reads TGTGCCAGCAGCTCGCAACCGAGCGGGAGATCCTACAATGAGCAGTTCTTC. This codes for CASSSQPSGRSYNEQFF.